Sequencing of this TCR beta chain was carried out in a study of control samples from healthy donors and cancer patients. From germline, CDR1 is MGHRA and CDR2 YSYEKL. The CDR3 has 14 residues. V lost 4 bases to trimming and J lost 6 bases, with 16 bases between them. Libraries were prepared by immunoSEQ multiplex PCR; TCRdb keeps only in-frame clonotypes and omits some of them. The repertoire holds 200,000 to 250,000 clones, with 90% to 95% as singletons. The rearrangement uses TRBV4-1 and TRBJ2-7; D uncertain. The clonotype originates from a man aged 50 to 60 in good health. Sequencing was performed on blood. CDR3 in DNA: TGCGCCAGCAGCCCCATGGCAGGCGAAGGCGAGCAGTACTTC. The encoded protein is CASSPMAGEGEQYF.